The 15 T cell receptor beta chains below come from one sample, sequenced in a study of beta chain features in type 1 diabetes (dated by TCRdb to the late 2010s). The protocol used for the library was the immunoSEQ multiplex PCR assay. The entire isolated RNA was reverse transcribed using the High Capacity cDNA Reverse Transcription Kit, and thus expressed TCRB transcripts were sequenced. As stored in TCRdb, this immuneACCESS dataset retains in-frame rearrangements with V and J assigned. A fraction of the clones does not appear; measured against another copy, unresolved V genes explain less than half of the discrepancy, and the remainder lacks a known reason. This sample is represented by 150,000 to 200,000 clones; about 13% of them were singletons. The ten largest clones take up 0.55% to 0.8% of the sample. Material: central memory CD4+ T cells from blood. Source of these receptors: a woman aged 18-30 years in good health.

Concerning this clone: At one end, the junction sequence differs from germline, possibly due to a read error. V is TRBV5-4 and J is TRBJ2-3, with 9 bases that match TRBD2. Per the germline V gene, CDR1 is SGHNT and CDR2 is YYREEE (reference sequence). CDR3 length: 14 amino acids. The CDR3 loop reads CASSRGTSKDTQYF. DNA for the CDR3: TGTGCCAGCAGCAGAGGGACTAGCAAAGATACGCAGTATTTT.

The rearrangement joins TRBV5-4 to TRBJ2-3; 7 nucleotides line up with TRBD2. Germline V CDR1 and CDR2: SGHNT, YYREEE (reference sequence). This CDR3 spans 13 amino acids. The V and J ends lost 2 bases and 3 bases, in that order; junction bases with no gene match: 0. CDR3 DNA: TGTGCCAGCAGCTTCGGGGGGACAGATACGCAGTATTTT. Translated: CASSFGGTDTQYF.

The CDR3 protein is CASGQNTDTQYF. CDR3 bases: TGTGCTAGTGGGCAGAACACAGATACGCAGTATTTT. The chain carries TRBV12-5 and TRBJ2-3; D unclear. The CDR3 loop spans 12 amino acids. Germline V lookup: CDR1 LGHNT, CDR2 FRNRAP. Trimming took 6 bases from V and 2 from J, leaving 6 bases between them.

This clone was counted between two and nine times. The rearrangement joins TRBV5-1 to TRBJ1-1; weak D call: TRBD1 (5 bases). CDR1 is SGHRS, CDR2 YFSETQ, per germline. There are 14 residues in the CDR3. With 0 bases removed from V and 5 bases from J, the gap between germline ends came to 11 bases. The CDR3 protein is CASSLGGRETEAFF. The CDR3 bases are TGCGCCAGCAGCTTGGGGGGCAGGGAAACTGAAGCTTTCTTT.

The chain is built from TRBV7-2 and TRBJ2-1, with 7 bases fitting TRBD2. With 1 base clipped from V and 2 bases from J, the junction kept 5 bases outside the gene matches. The CDR3 covers 16 residues. CDR1 SGHTA and CDR2 FQGNSA come from the germline V gene. The CDR3 nucleotides read TGTGCCAGCAGCTTAGGCCCTAGCGGAACCTACAATGAGCAGTTCTTC. Translation: CASSLGPSGTYNEQFF.

The chain links TRBV7-9 to TRBJ2-5; 9 bases are a match to TRBD2. Germline CDR1 SEHNR, CDR2 FQNEAQ (reference sequence). Trimming removed 2 bases from V and 4 bases from J; junction bases left unmatched: 5. The CDR3 runs to 15 residues. The CDR3 DNA sequence: TGTGCCAGCAGCTTAAGTGTACTAGCGGGAGAGACCCAGTACTTC. This sequence encodes CASSLSVLAGETQYF. The full variable domain, with the rest looked up from reference TRBV7-9 and TRBJ2-5, is DTGVSQNPRHKITKRGQNVTFRCDPISEHNRLYWYRQTLGQGPEFLTYFQNEAQLEKSRLLSDRFSAERPKGSFSTLEIQRTEQGDSAMYLCASSLSVLAGETQYFGPGTRLLVL.

This clone was found a few times. Here the CDR3 reads CAWRRQGKEPQHF. In DNA, the CDR3 is TGTGCCTGGAGACGACAGGGGAAGGAGCCCCAGCATTTT. This sequence joins TRBV30 and TRBJ1-5; 8 nucleotides match TRBD1. The V gene's germline CDR1 is GTSNPN and CDR2 SVGIG (reference sequence). J lost 8 bases, V lost 3 bases, and 6 bases had no gene match. The CDR3 has 13 residues.

The table lists this clone with a few counts. The chain uses TRBV18 and TRBJ2-7, with 8 bases that match TRBD2. CDR1 and CDR2 from the germline V gene are KGHSH and LQKENI. The CDR3 sequence is 15 residues long. V was clipped by 3 bases and J by 3 bases; unmatched bases: 7. The chain's CDR3 is CASSPDSGSLYEQYF. CDR3 in DNA: TGTGCCAGCTCACCCGACAGCGGGAGCCTCTACGAGCAGTACTTC.

In its sample, this clone was seen a few times. Other DNA sequences in the same sample also yield this CDR3. The chain couples TRBV28 to TRBJ2-1; D remains unclear. The CDR3 covers 12 residues. V lost 5 bases and J 4 bases, leaving 6 bases between the germline ends. The V gene's germline CDR1 is MDHEN and CDR2 SYDVKM. The CDR3 DNA sequence: TGTGCCAGCAGTCCCGTTTACAATGAGCAGTTCTTC. Protein product: CASSPVYNEQFF. Filled out from reference TRBV28 and TRBJ2-1, the complete variable domain reads DVKVTQSSRYLVKRTGEKVFLECVQDMDHENMFWYRQDPGLGLRLIYFSYDVKMKEKGDIPEGYSVSREKKERFSLILESASTNQTSMYLCASSPVYNEQFFGPGTRLTVL.

This clone was seen a few times. The CDR3 sequence is CAWSALAGGMGEQFF. CDR3 in DNA: TGTGCCTGGAGTGCTCTAGCGGGAGGCATGGGGGAGCAGTTCTTC. This chain links TRBV30 with TRBJ2-1; 11 bases are a match to TRBD2. V shed 1 base and J 10 bases; nucleotides not matched to a gene: 9. Germline lookup yields CDR1 GTSNPN and CDR2 SVGIG (reference sequence). The CDR3 runs 15 residues.

This clone was observed a few times. The J gene is TRBJ2-5, the V gene TRBV30; D possibly corresponds to TRBD1 (5 bases). In germline, CDR1 is GTSNPN, CDR2 SVGIG (reference sequence). The V gene lost 8 bases and the J gene lost 4 bases, with 17 bases spanning the gap. The CDR3 is 13 residues long. The CDR3, as DNA: TGTGCCGGGGATCTGACAGAGAGAGAGACCCAGTACTTC. Translating gives CAGDLTERETQYF.

This clone has just a few counts. The chain employs TRBV28 and TRBJ1-1, with D maybe TRBD1 (5 bases). The V gene's germline CDR1 is MDHEN and CDR2 SYDVKM. V lost 10 bases and J 1 base, leaving 16 bases between the germline ends. This CDR3 region has 14 residues. As DNA, the CDR3 is TGTGCCATCCGTGTAGCCAGGGCGAACACTGAAGCTTTCTTT. Residues: CAIRVARANTEAFF.

The CDR3 reads CASSPQAQETQYF. The CDR3 bases are TGTGCCAGCTCCCCCCAGGCTCAAGAGACCCAGTACTTC. This chain links TRBV18 with TRBJ2-5; no firm D call. CDR3 size: 13 residues. Germline values: CDR1 KGHSH, CDR2 LQKENI. V gave up 6 bases and J gave up 2 bases, with 10 bases separating them.

The sample holds a few counts of this clone. This chain uses TRBV28 with TRBJ2-7, with 9 bases aligning to TRBD2. Germline V gives CDR1 MDHEN, CDR2 SYDVKM. This CDR3 spans 12 amino acids. The junction had 6 bases not matched to a gene; V was cut back by 8 bases and J by 7 bases. Here the CDR3 reads CASGGRAWEQYF. CDR3 coding DNA: TGTGCCAGCGGCGGGAGGGCCTGGGAGCAGTACTTC.

The CDR3 nucleotides are TGTGCCTGGAGTGTTCCGGGACAGGGGAAAATGGATGATGAAAAACTGTTTTTT. Its protein product is CAWSVPGQGKMDDEKLFF. The chain is built from TRBV30 and TRBJ1-4, with TRBD1 matching 10 bases. Germline V lookup: CDR1 GTSNPN, CDR2 SVGIG (reference sequence). This CDR3 is 18 amino acids long. J lost 6 bases, V lost 0 bases, and 13 bases had no gene match.